This record covers a single TCR beta chain. In the authors' methods: Reference gene primers were amplified, and this amplification served to estimate nucleated cell counts. Measured with immunoSEQ multiplex PCR; TCRdb has only the in-frame clones, and not every one. V and J calls and clone size come straight from that table; D and trimming were deduced from the DNA. The sample holds about 400,000 clones; around 92% are singletons and the top ten take roughly 1.2%. This record comes from a study of blood T cell repertoires in COVID-19. The germline V gene has CDR1 LGHDT and CDR2 YNNKEL (reference sequence). The CDR3 loop spans 14 amino acids. Trimming removed 2 bases from V and 5 bases from J, with 12 bases in between.

The rearrangement joins TRBV3-1 (or the pseudogene TRBV3-2) to TRBJ2-5, with D possibly matching TRBD2 (7 bases). What was sequenced was peripheral blood. The sequence derives from a man aged 40-55 years with acute or convalescent COVID-19. CDR3 region: CASSQRGGTETQYF. The DNA of the CDR3 is TGTGCCAGCAGCCAAAGGGGGGGGACGGAGACCCAGTACTTC.